These T cell receptor beta chains were read from a single sample in a study of blood T cell repertoires in COVID-19. Using immunoSEQ multiplex PCR, the repertoire was profiled, and TCRdb retains in-frame clones only, with some absent. This sample has around 170,000 clones, with approximately 88% found just once. Sequenced sample: PBMCs or T cells enriched from blood (not recorded which). The receptors come from a young woman who had recovered from COVID-19. CDR3s include the opening cysteine and the closing phenylalanine or tryptophan. Fields, in order: J gene, V gene, clone size, CDR3 protein. The size entry is marked missing in some rows and otherwise reads once, few, many or a size class.

TRBJ1-2 | TRBV19 | once | CASSIGLGGYGYTF
TRBJ1-1 | TRBV19 | - | CASSPPGGIHTEAFF
TRBJ1-5 | TRBV12-3/TRBV12-4 | once | CASSFNGAQPQHF
TRBJ1-1 | TRBV7-3 | - | CASQGATEAFF
TRBJ1-3 | TRBV9 | - | CASSSTTEINSGNTIYF
TRBJ2-1 | TRBV27 | - | CASSLGTEQFF
TRBJ2-1 | TRBV27 | - | CASSFWRQDLLDEQFF
TRBJ1-3 | TRBV10-3 | few | CAIRARWGGSSGNTIYF
TRBJ1-1 | TRBV3-1/TRBV3-2 | - | CASSRGHSTNTEAFF
TRBJ1-5 | TRBV28 | - | CASTTLGEPQHF